The T cell receptor (beta chain) under discussion was sequenced for a study of shared clonotypes between healthy human individuals (TCRdb year 2020). Regarding the research as a whole: A few men and two women, aged 18 to 49 years, made up the cohort. Per donor, three plates each were used for CD4 naive and CD4 memory, two for CD8 naive, and one for CD8 memory. Leukapheresis yielded between about 0.9 and 10 billion PBMCs per donor. Libraries were prepared and TCR repertoires were sequenced by different laboratories using diverse techniques, in order to increase sequencing depth and limit assay-specific biases. To estimate repertoire size and how much clonotype sharing occurs between individuals, the study deeply sequenced the blood TCR repertoires of roughly 5 healthy adults. Results and caveats for the whole study, not just this receptor: Incomplete sequencing was indicated by rarefaction of sorted-subset datasets, despite the large sequencing depth. Compared with non-shared clonotypes, the clonotypes found in all four sorted-subset donors had higher generation probabilities. Sampling was restricted to blood, and TCR repertoires in tissues likely differ from the TCR repertoires found in blood. Pairwise subsampling indicated that sequencing depth was expected to affect the degree of clonotype sharing among donors. Sharing across several donors was observed for roughly 5.4% of naive CD4, over 3% of naive CD8, roughly 2.4% of memory CD4, and roughly 0.4% of memory CD8 clonotypes. The small number of donors limited the genetic and exposure-history diversity represented. Naive subsets generally had larger estimated clonotype richness than memory subsets did.

The CDR3 runs 21 amino acids, cysteine and phenylalanine included. Solely the CDR3 DNA is kept, with 63 bases framed from the first base. Sequences SSHAT (CDR1) and FNYEAQ (CDR2) are obtained from the germline V gene (reference sequence). The donors were healthy, HIV-negative adults with no recently reported acute infections or vaccinations. Only Caucasian adults living in Nashville, Tennessee, USA were represented among the donors. CD4+ T cells were enriched by magnetic negative selection, after which naive cells were positively selected on CD45RA and the negative fraction was taken as the memory subset. Blood was collected by leukapheresis, and PBMCs were isolated by Ficoll-Histopaque density gradient centrifugation and then cryopreserved in liquid nitrogen vapor phase. Analytical flow cytometry was used to check the purity and quantity of each magnetically sorted T cell population. From each sorted fraction, genomic DNA was isolated and quantified by UV absorbance on a Nanodrop 2000c.

Points on this clone: Its antigen specificity is not known. A junction end diverges from the germline sequence, so it may reflect a read error.

TCR CDR3 regions were amplified from genomic DNA by multiplex PCR using the deep immunoSEQ assay. Genomic DNA extracted from each cell subset was distributed evenly over all wells of several immunoSEQ 96-well plates, and each plate served as one replicate. For sorted subsets, 200 to 250 ng genomic DNA, equal to some 30,000 T cell genomes, was loaded into each replicate PCR. The purified libraries were quantified using a Qubit 3.0 fluorometer, sized with a Bioanalyzer 2100, and then quantified again using the KAPA Library Quantification kit. Every immunoSEQ 96-well plate was sequenced on a dedicated single-read 150-cycle Illumina NextSeq 550 flow cell. Processing in the source paper ran as follows. Because only junctional sequences without quality scores were contained in the immunoSEQ output, filtering matching that applied to full-length reads could not be performed. To assign V/J genes and CDR3, sequences were annotated using PyIR, a Python wrapper for IgBLAST v1.9, with IMGT germline references. Reads were removed for weak V/J assignments (E-value above 1e-6), missing CDR3, stop codons, out-of-frame junctions, or ambiguous translated residues. V3J clonotypes were defined by identical inferred V gene, J gene, and CDR3 amino acid sequence. Percentage overlap between repertoires was computed as shared unique clonotypes divided by the size of the smaller repertoire. Richness of each repertoire was evaluated using RTK rarefaction, the Chao1 estimator, and Recon v2.1 estimates of unobserved clonotypes. Generation probabilities for all TCRbeta clonotypes obtained by the gDNA method from a handful of donors were computed using OLGA. What TCRdb holds here is the immuneACCESS table cut down to in-frame rearrangements. Part of the clones is not present; checked against another copy, under half of the missing clones reflect an unresolved V gene, and the others are unexplained. V, J and clone size reflect that table, while D and trimming were determined from the DNA. This sample lists over a million clones; around 74% were detected once. Approximately 1.3% of the sample rests with the top ten.

This clonotype was obtained from a man between 18 and 35 years old in good health. The sequenced sample was memory CD4+ T cells sorted from blood. In light of the paper, this sample's cell subset or site label describes: CD45RA-negative fraction. The rearranged chain carries TRBV7-7 and TRBJ1-4; TRBD1 is a possible D gene, resting on 6 matching bases. The CDR3 reads as follows: CASSLLTRGPTIILLNEKLFF. The sequence in DNA is TGTGCTAGCAGCTTACTTACGCGGGGGCCGACTATTATACTCCTGAATGAAAAACTGTTTTTT.